This TCR beta chain emerged from a study of T cells in localized non-small cell lung cancer. Sequenced by immunoSEQ multiplex PCR; TCRdb stores in-frame clones only, minus some. The sample lists about 10,000 clones, roughly 88% occurring once. Trimming stripped 2 bases from V and 1 base from J, with 9 bases between. CDR1 and CDR2 from the germline V gene are MDHEN and SYDVKM. The CDR3 sequence is 15 residues long. The rearrangement joins TRBV28 to TRBJ1-5; perhaps TRBD1 as D (5 bases). This clonotype was sampled from a male donor older than 55 with stage III squamous cell lung carcinoma. This material consisted of peripheral blood, taken before any cancer treatment. CDR3 DNA: TGTGCCAGCAGTTTAAGGGGTGGGAGCAATCAGCCCCAGCATTTT. Translation gives CASSLRGGSNQPQHF.